This T cell receptor beta chain came from a study of T cells in Graves' hyperthyroidism and ophthalmopathy. Points from the study as a whole: Blood shared most expanded thyroid clonotypes above 0.001.

In this sample, this clonotype turned up many times. No antigen is known for it. Authors of the study amplified TCR beta CDR3 regions from RNA transcripts. The TCR CDR3 first-round RT-PCR relied on the HTBI primer set. TCRdb ran MiXCR on the multiplex PCR reads and lists one entry per CDR3 protein. The table shows a few hundred thousand distinct CDR3 sequences, with about 20% occurring only once. Trimming cost V 3 bases and J 5 bases; bases outside gene matches: 7. This CDR3 contains 13 residues. The germline gives CDR1 GTSNPN, CDR2 SVGIG (reference sequence). J is TRBJ2-7 and V is TRBV30; 7 bases agree with TRBD2. This receptor was identified in a man aged 18 to 30 with Graves' hyperthyroidism. Sequencing was carried out using blood. The CDR3 DNA follows: TGTGCCTGGAGCGAACAGAGCGGGAACGAGCAGTACTTC. Residues: CAWSEQSGNEQYF.